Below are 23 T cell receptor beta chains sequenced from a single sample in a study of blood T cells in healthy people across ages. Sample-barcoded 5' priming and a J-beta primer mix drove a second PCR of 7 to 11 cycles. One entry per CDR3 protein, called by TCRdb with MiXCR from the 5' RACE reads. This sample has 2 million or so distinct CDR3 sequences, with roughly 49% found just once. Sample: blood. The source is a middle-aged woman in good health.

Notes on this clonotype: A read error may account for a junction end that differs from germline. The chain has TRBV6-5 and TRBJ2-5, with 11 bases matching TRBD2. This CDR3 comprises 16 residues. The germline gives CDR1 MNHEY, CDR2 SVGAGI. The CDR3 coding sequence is TGTGCCAGCAGTAACTCGGCTAGCGGGGGGAGCGAGACCCAGTACTTC. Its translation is CASSNSASGGSETQYF.

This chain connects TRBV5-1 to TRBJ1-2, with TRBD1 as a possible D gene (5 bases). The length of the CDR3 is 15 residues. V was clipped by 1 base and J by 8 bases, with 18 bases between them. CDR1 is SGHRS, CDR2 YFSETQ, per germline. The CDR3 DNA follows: TGCGCCAGCAGCTTGACCGGGGCACGAGGGAGAGGCTACACCTTC. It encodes CASSLTGARGRGYTF.

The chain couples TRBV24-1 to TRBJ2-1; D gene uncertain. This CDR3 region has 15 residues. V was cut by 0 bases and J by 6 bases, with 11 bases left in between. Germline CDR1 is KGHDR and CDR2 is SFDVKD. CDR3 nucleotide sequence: TGTGCCACCAGTGATTTGCGGACCCTGAGCAATGAGCAGTTCTTC. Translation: CATSDLRTLSNEQFF.

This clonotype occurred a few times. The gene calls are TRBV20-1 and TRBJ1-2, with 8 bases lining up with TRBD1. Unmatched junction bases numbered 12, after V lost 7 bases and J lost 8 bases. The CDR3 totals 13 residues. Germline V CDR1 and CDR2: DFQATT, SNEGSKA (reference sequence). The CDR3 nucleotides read TGCAGTGTCCCGACCCAGGGGGCGAGCGGCTACACCTTC. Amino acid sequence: CSVPTQGASGYTF.

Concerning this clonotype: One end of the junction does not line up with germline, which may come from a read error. In nucleotides, the CDR3 is TGTGCCTCCAGCAGAGTAGGGACAGGGATCGCTGAAAAACTGTTTTTT. Translating gives CASSRVGTGIAEKLFF. The rearrangement uses TRBV15 and TRBJ1-4, with 9 nucleotides matching TRBD1. CDR1 and CDR2 from the germline V gene are LNHNV and YYDKDF (reference sequence). CDR3 length: 16 residues. Together with reference TRBV15 and TRBJ1-4, the CDR3 gives the full variable domain: DAMVIQNPRYQVTQFGKPVTLSCSQTLNHNVMYWYQQKSSQAPKLLFHYYDKDFNNEADTPDNFQSRRPNTSFCFLDIRSPGLGDTAMYLCASSRVGTGIAEKLFFGSGTQLSVL.

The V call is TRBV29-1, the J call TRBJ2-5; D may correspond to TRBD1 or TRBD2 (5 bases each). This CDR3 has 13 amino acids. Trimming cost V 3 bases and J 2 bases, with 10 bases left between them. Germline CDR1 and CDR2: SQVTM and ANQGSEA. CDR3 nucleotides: TGCAGCGTTGACGGGACGGTACAAGAGACCCAGTACTTC. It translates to CSVDGTVQETQYF.

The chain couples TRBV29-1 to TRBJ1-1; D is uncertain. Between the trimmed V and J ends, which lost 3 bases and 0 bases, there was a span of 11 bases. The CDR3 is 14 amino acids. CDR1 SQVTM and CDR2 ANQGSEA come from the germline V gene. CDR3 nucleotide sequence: TGCAGCGTTGATCGGCACCCAATGAACACTGAAGCTTTCTTT. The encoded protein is CSVDRHPMNTEAFF.

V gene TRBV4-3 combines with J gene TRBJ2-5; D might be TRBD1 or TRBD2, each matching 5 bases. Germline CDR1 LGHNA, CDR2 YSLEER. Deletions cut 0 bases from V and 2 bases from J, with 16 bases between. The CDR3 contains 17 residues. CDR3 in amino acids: CASSQDLGTGYQETQYF. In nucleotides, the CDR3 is TGCGCCAGCAGCCAAGATCTTGGGACGGGGTATCAAGAGACCCAGTACTTC.

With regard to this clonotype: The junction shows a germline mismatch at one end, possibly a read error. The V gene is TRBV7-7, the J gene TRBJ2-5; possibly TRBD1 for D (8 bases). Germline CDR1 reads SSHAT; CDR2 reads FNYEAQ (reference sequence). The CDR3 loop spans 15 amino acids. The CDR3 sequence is CASSRNTGGAETQYF. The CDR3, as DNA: TGTGCTAGCAGCCGTAATACAGGGGGGGCGGAGACCCAGTACTTC.

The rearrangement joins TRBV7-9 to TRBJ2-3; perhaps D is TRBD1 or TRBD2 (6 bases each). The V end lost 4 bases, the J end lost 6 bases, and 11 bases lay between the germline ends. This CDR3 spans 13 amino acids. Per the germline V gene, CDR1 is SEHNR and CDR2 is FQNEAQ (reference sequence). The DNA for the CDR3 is TGTGCCAGCAGCTGGGGGGCGGTTGATACGCAGTATTTT. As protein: CASSWGAVDTQYF.

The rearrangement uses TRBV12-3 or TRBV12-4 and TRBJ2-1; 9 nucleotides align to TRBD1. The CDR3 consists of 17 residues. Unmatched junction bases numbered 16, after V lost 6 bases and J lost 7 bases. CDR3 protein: CASSPSRAGTGMNEQFF. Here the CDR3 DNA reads TGTGCCAGCAGCCCTTCCCGGGCTGGGACAGGGATGAATGAGCAGTTCTTC.

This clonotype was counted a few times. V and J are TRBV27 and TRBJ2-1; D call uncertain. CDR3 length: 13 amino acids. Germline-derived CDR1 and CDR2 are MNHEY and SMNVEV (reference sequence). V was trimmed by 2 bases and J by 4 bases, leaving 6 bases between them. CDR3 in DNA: TGTGCCAGCAGTTTAAGGGTTTACAATGAGCAGTTCTTC. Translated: CASSLRVYNEQFF.

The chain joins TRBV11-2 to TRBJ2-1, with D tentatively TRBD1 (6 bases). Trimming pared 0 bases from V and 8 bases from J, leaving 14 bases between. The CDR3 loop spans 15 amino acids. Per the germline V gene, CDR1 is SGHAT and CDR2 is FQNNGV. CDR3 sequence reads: CASSLDGGNRDEQFF. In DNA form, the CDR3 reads TGTGCCAGCAGCTTAGATGGGGGCAATAGGGATGAGCAGTTCTTC.

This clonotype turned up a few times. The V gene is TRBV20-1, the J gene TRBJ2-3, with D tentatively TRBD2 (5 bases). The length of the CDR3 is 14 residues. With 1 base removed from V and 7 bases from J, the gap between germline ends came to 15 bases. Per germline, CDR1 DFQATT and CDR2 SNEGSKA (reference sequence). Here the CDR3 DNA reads TGCAGTGCTAGAGGTGGTAGCGAGATATATACGCAGTATTTT. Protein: CSARGGSEIYTQYF.

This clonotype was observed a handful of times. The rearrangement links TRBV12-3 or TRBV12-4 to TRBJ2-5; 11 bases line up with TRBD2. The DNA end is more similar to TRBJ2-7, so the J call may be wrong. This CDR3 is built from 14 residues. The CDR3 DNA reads TGTGCCAGCAGCATAGCGGGGGGGCTGTCCGAGCAGTACTTC. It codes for CASSIAGGLSEQYF.

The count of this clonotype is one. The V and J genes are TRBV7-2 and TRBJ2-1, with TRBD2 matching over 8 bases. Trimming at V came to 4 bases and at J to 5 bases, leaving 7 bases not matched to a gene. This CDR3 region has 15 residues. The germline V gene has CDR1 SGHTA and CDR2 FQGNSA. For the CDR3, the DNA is TGTGCCAGCAGCTCCTCGGGGGGGGGTCACAATGAGCAGTTCTTC. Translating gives CASSSSGGGHNEQFF.

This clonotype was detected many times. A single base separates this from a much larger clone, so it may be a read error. The CDR3 DNA is TGTGCCAGCAGCTTGGGGTTGGCGGGGCCCCACAATGAGCAGTACTTC. This encodes CASSLGLAGPHNEQYF. The chain couples TRBV7-2 to TRBJ2-1; D is perhaps TRBD2 (6 bases). The end of the DNA aligns better with TRBJ2-7, so the J call may be wrong. The CDR3 spans 16 residues. Germline V gene data show CDR1 as SGHTA and CDR2 as FQGNSA.

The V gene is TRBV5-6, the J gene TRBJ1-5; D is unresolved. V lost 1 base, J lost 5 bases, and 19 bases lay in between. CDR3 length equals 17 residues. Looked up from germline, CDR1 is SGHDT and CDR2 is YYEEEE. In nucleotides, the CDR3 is TGTGCCAGCAGCTTGATGGAGGTGGCTCGGTGGGATCAGCCCCAGCATTTT. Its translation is CASSLMEVARWDQPQHF.

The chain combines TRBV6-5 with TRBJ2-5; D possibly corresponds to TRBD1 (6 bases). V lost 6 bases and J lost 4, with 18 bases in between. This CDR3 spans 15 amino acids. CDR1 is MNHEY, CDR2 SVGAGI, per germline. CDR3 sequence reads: CASSQTQGRVETQYF. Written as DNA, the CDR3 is TGTGCCAGCAGCCAGACACAGGGAAGGGTAGAGACCCAGTACTTC.

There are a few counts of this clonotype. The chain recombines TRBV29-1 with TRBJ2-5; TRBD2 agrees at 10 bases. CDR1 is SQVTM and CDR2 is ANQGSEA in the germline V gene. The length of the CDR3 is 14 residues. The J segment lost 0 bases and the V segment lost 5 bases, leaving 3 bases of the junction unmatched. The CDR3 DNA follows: TGCAGCGTTCATAGCGGGGGGTACCAAGAGACCCAGTACTTC. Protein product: CSVHSGGYQETQYF. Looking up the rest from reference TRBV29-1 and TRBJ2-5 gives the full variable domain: SAVISQKPSRDICQRGTSLTIQCQVDSQVTMMFWYRQQPGQSLTLIATANQGSEATYESGFVIDKFPISRPNLTFSTLTVSNMSPEDSSIYLCSVHSGGYQETQYFGPGTRLLVL.

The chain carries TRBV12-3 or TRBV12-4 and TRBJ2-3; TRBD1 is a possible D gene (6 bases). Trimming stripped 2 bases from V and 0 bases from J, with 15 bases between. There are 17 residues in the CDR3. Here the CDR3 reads CASSLQGTRTSTDTQYF. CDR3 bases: TGTGCCAGCAGTTTACAGGGGACCAGAACTAGCACAGATACGCAGTATTTT.

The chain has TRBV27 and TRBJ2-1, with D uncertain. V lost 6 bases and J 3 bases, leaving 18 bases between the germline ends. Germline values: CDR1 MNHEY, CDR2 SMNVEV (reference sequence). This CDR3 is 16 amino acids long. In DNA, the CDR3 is TGTGCCAGCAGCTACTCGCGGAGCTCTTACTACAATGAGCAGTTCTTC. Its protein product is CASSYSRSSYYNEQFF.

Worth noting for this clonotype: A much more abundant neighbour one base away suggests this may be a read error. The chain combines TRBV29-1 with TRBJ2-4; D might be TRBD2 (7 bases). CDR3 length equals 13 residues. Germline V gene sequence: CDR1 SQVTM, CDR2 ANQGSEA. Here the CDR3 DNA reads TGCAGCGTACTTGGGGGGGCCAAAAACACTCAGTACTTC. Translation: CSVLGGAKNTQYF. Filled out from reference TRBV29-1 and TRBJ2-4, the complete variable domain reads SAVISQKPSRDICQRGTSLTIQCQVDSQVTMMFWYRQQPGQSLTLIATANQGSEATYESGFVIDKFPISRPNLTFSTLTVSNMSPEDSSIYLCSVLGGAKNTQYFGAGTRLSVL.